This T cell receptor beta chain was identified in a study of response to subunit inactivated influenza vaccine. Study results and caveats: New T cells are recruited in small numbers by each seasonal influenza vaccination, according to the authors' suggestion.

This clonotype turned up a few times. Antigen unknown. TCRdb recomputed calls from the RT-PCR reads with MiXCR, one row per CDR3 protein. The data hold some 480,000 distinct CDR3 sequences, with roughly 11% observed a single time. Germline V gene sequence: CDR1 MGHRA, CDR2 YSYEKL. The ends were cut back, 1 base at V and 9 bases at J, with 24 bases in the middle. This CDR3 comprises 17 residues. This TCR derives from a man aged 45-65 years who received an inactivated influenza vaccine. The material sequenced was PBMCs from blood, taken 45 days after vaccination. This rearrangement joins TRBV4-1 to TRBJ2-5; no firm D call. CDR3 protein: CASSQGPDKAGILPQYF. The DNA for the CDR3 is TGCGCCAGCAGCCAAGGCCCCGACAAGGCTGGCATCTTGCCCCAGTACTTC.